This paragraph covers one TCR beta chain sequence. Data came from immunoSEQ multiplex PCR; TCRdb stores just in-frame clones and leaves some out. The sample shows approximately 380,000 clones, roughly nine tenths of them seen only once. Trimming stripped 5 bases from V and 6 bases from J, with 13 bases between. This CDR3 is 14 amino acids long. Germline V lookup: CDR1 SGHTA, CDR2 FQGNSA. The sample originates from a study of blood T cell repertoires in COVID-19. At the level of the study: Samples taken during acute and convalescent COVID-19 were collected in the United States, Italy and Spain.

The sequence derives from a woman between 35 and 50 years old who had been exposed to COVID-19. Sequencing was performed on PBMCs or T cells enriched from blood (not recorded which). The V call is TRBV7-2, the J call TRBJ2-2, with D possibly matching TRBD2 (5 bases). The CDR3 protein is CASSTRTGAGELFF. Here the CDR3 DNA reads TGTGCCAGCAGCACCCGGACTGGCGCCGGGGAGCTGTTTTTT. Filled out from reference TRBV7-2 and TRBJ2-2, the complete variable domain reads GAGVSQSPSNKVTEKGKDVELRCDPISGHTALYWYRQSLGQGLEFLIYFQGNSAPDKSGLPSDRFSAERTGGSVSTLTIQRTQQEDSAVYLCASSTRTGAGELFFGEGSRLTVL.